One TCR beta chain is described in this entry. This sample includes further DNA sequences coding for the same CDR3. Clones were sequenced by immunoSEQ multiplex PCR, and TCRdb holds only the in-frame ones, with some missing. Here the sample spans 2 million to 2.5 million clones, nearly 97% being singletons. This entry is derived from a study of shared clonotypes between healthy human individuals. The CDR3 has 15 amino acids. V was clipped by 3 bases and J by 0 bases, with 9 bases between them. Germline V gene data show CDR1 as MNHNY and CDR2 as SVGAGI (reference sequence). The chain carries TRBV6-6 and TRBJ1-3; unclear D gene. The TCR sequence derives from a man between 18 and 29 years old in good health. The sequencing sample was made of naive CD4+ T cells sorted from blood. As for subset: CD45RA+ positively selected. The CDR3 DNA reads TGTGCCAGCAGTTATCCGGGGAGCTCTGGAAACACCATATATTTT. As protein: CASSYPGSSGNTIYF.